This paragraph reports one T cell receptor beta chain. Its target is unknown. This specimen belongs to a study of blood T cells in healthy people across ages. The CDR3 covers 16 residues. Trimming at V came to 4 bases and at J to 7 bases, leaving 11 bases not matched to a gene. Through a sample-barcoded 5' primer and a J-beta primer mix, a second PCR was run for roughly 6 to 12 cycles. TCRdb independently ran MiXCR on the 5' RACE reads; one entry per CDR3 protein. This sample has 1.4 million to 1.5 million distinct CDR3 sequences, with 42% found just once. Points from the study as a whole: Long-lived donors carried more naive CD4+ cells and greater diversity than aged donors.

Source material: blood. This sequence was found in a woman aged 18-35 years in good health. The genes are TRBV12-3 or TRBV12-4 and TRBJ2-1; 9 bases are shared with TRBD2. CDR3 loop: CASSYIAGADKNEQFF. The CDR3 coding sequence is TGTGCCAGCAGTTACATAGCGGGAGCGGATAAGAATGAGCAGTTCTTC.